This is a list of T cell receptor beta chains from one sample in a study of early T cells in non-severe SARS-CoV-2 infection. TCRdb ran MiXCR on the 5' RACE reads and lists one entry per CDR3 protein. Seen here are more than 35,000 distinct CDR3 sequences, around 5.7% observed once, and the top ten hold roughly 4.9%. Sequencing input: whole blood. These receptors were taken from an adult who was a healthcare worker with PCR-confirmed SARS-CoV-2 infection or an uninfected control (not recorded which). The conserved cysteine and the conserved F or W are not part of the CDR3 here. Only part of the rows carry a size: once, few, many, or a class if the clone is expanded.

>TRBV9|few|TRBJ1-3
ASSPTMGTAGNTIY
>TRBV2|many|TRBJ2-5
ASSKDRGRVETQY
>TRBV27|many|TRBJ1-3
ASRTDRFGNTIY
>TRBV20-1|many|TRBJ2-2
SAQLAGDTGELF
>TRBV3-1|many|TRBJ2-1
ASSQFEGEEQF
>TRBV10-1|many|TRBJ2-7
ASSGGTSGYEQY
>TRBV20-1|many|TRBJ2-3
SAPALGFSTDTQY
>TRBV28|-|TRBJ2-7
ASSPYQRGGQY
>TRBV6-6|many|TRBJ2-5
ASSYPGRDQY
>TRBV20-1|many|TRBJ2-1
SAYRSGSSYNEQF
>TRBV19|many|TRBJ2-3
ASSTRQGLWDTQY
>TRBV4-1|-|TRBJ2-3
ASSQDPSGTDTQY
>TRBV27|many|TRBJ2-1
ASNLGGGNEQF
>TRBV6-1|many|TRBJ2-1
ASITSGSYNEQF
>TRBV5-4|few|TRBJ2-2
ASSGGQGYTGELF
>TRBV12-3/TRBV12-4|-|TRBJ2-4
ASSFRGGKNIQY
>TRBV7-9|-|TRBJ2-7
ASSIVSGSGEQY
>TRBV7-3|few|TRBJ2-2
ASSFFLAGGPGELF
>TRBV30|many|TRBJ2-1
AWSGTSDNNEQF
>TRBV6-5|few|TRBJ2-7
ASSYSRDPAYEQY
>TRBV11-3|-|TRBJ2-3
ASSNLAGGQDTQY
>TRBV29-1|many|TRBJ1-4
SVQVISEKLF
>TRBV5-4|-|TRBJ2-5
ASSFRTSQETQY
>TRBV20-1|-|TRBJ2-3
SAPLELDTQY
>TRBV27|many|TRBJ1-2
ASSLTGNYGYT
>TRBV29-1|many|TRBJ2-7
SVARDGTYEQY